The TCR beta chain under discussion was sequenced for a study of CD8+ T cells in alopecia areata. PBMCs provided sorted CD4+ and CD8+ T cells. With respect to this clone: What it recognizes is unknown.

As the sequencing template, cDNA was produced by extracting RNA and reverse transcribing it. The protocol was immunoSEQ multiplex PCR, while the TCRdb copy is restricted to in-frame clones and leaves out a portion. The sample includes some 100,000 clones, roughly 69% of them seen just once. Study-level points and caveats: Between patients, shared TCR sequences were less clear than in mice. This was possibly due in part to HLA diversity in the patient population. Lesional scalp, especially alopecia totalis/universalis, showed higher clonality than normal scalp.

The material sequenced was CD4+ T cells sorted from blood. The TCR comes from a human donor in good health.

The CDR3, as DNA: TGTGCCATCAGTGAAGTACAGGATCTTGACAATGAGCAGTTCTTC. Translating it yields CAISEVQDLDNEQFF. The chain is built from TRBV10-3 and TRBJ2-1, with D perhaps matching TRBD1 (5 bases). Germline V gene lookup returns CDR1 ENHRY and CDR2 SYGVKD. Trimming removed 3 bases at V and 5 bases at J, with 14 bases between. This CDR3 is built from 15 residues.